Below, 24 T cell receptor beta chains from the same sample are listed, as sequenced in a study of cytomegalovirus exposure and HLA in healthy donors. PCR primers comprised 60 Vbeta and 13 Jbeta primers. The repertoire was sequenced with immunoSEQ multiplex PCR; TCRdb's copy has only in-frame clones and lacks some. The data show about 130,000 clones, roughly 72% seen once. The sequenced sample consisted of PBMCs. The receptors were sampled from a woman aged 45-65 years in good health and CMV-seronegative.

The V and J genes are TRBV7-9 and TRBJ2-5; TRBD1 agrees at 9 bases. The CDR3 contains 18 residues. Trimming cost V 5 bases and J 5 bases; bases outside gene matches: 18. The germline V gene has CDR1 SEHNR and CDR2 FQNEAQ (reference sequence). The CDR3 loop reads CASSHRGHHRDRLETQYF. CDR3 DNA sequence: TGTGCCAGCAGCCACAGGGGGCACCATAGGGACAGACTGGAGACCCAGTACTTC. Filled out from reference TRBV7-9 and TRBJ2-5, the complete variable domain reads DTGVSQNPRHKITKRGQNVTFRCDPISEHNRLYWYRQTLGQGPEFLTYFQNEAQLEKSRLLSDRFSAERPKGSFSTLEIQRTEQGDSAMYLCASSHRGHHRDRLETQYFGPGTRLLVL.

In its sample, this clone was seen a few times. The gene calls are TRBV2 and TRBJ1-1; tentatively, D is TRBD1 (5 bases). Deletions cut 8 bases from V and 0 bases from J, with 16 bases between. Germline loops: CDR1 SNHLY, CDR2 FYNNEI. CDR3 length equals 15 residues. Written as DNA, the CDR3 is TGTGCCAGCTCCAACGGGGGGGAGATGAACACTGAAGCTTTCTTT. This codes for CASSNGGEMNTEAFF.

In this sample, this clone turned up once. The genes are TRBV7-6 and TRBJ1-1, with TRBD1 matching 8 bases. This CDR3 region has 14 residues. From germline, CDR1 is SGHVS and CDR2 FNYEAQ. V gave up 3 bases and J gave up 1 base; unmatched junction bases: 1. The CDR3 region is CASSFGQGNTEAFF. Written as DNA, the CDR3 is TGTGCCAGCAGCTTCGGACAGGGGAACACTGAAGCTTTCTTT.

This clone was counted between two and nine times. This chain joins TRBV2 and TRBJ2-1, with D maybe TRBD1 (7 bases). V dropped 6 bases and J dropped 2 bases, with 17 bases sitting between them. This CDR3 comprises 16 residues. Germline CDR1 reads SNHLY; CDR2 reads FYNNEI. The CDR3 sequence: CASRFDREETYNEQFF. CDR3 bases: TGTGCCAGCAGATTTGACAGGGAGGAAACCTACAATGAGCAGTTCTTC.

The chain couples TRBV7-6 to TRBJ2-1, with 12 bases fitting TRBD2. CDR1 and CDR2 from the germline V gene are SGHVS and FNYEAQ. The CDR3 is made up of 14 amino acids. The trim removed 5 bases at V and 10 bases at J, leaving 6 bases unmatched. For the CDR3, the DNA is TGTGCCAGCAGCCCGACTAGCGGGAGAGGCGAGCAGTTCTTC. Protein: CASSPTSGRGEQFF.

The rearrangement joins TRBV7-2 to TRBJ2-7; 9 nucleotides align to TRBD1. V shed 2 bases and J 0 bases; nucleotides not matched to a gene: 2. The CDR3 sequence is 15 residues long. Germline CDR1 and CDR2: SGHTA and FQGNSA. CDR3 bases: TGTGCCAGCAGCTTATGGACAGGGGTCTCCTACGAGCAGTACTTC. Protein sequence: CASSLWTGVSYEQYF. Together with reference TRBV7-2 and TRBJ2-7, the CDR3 gives the full variable domain: GAGVSQSPSNKVTEKGKDVELRCDPISGHTALYWYRQSLGQGLEFLIYFQGNSAPDKSGLPSDRFSAERTGGSVSTLTIQRTQQEDSAVYLCASSLWTGVSYEQYFGPGTRLTVT.

V and J are TRBV20-1 and TRBJ1-1; D not certain. The CDR3 is made up of 11 amino acids. Germline assignment: CDR1 DFQATT and CDR2 SNEGSKA (reference sequence). This CDR3 is CRPAGDTEAFF. The CDR3 bases are TGCAGGCCGGCGGGCGACACTGAAGCTTTCTTT.

This sequence joins TRBV27 and TRBJ1-1; D unclear. Germline V gives CDR1 MNHEY, CDR2 SMNVEV (reference sequence). The CDR3 is 14 amino acids. Trimming shortened V by 5 bases and J by 1 base, and 11 bases separated the two germline ends. CDR3 loop: CASSPWAQNTEAFF. The CDR3 nucleotides read TGTGCCAGCAGTCCATGGGCACAGAACACTGAAGCTTTCTTT.

The chain joins TRBV5-1 to TRBJ1-3; the match to TRBD1 covers 7 bases. Germline V gene sequence: CDR1 SGHRS, CDR2 YFSETQ. The CDR3 is made up of 17 amino acids. V trimming: 4 bases; J trimming: 0 bases; junction bases outside the gene matches: 10. CDR3 bases: TGCGCCAGCAGCACCGGGACAGAAGGGCCCTCTGGAAACACCATATATTTT. Translation: CASSTGTEGPSGNTIYF.

The chain uses TRBV5-1 and TRBJ2-5, with TRBD2 as a possible D gene (6 bases). The CDR3 is 13 residues long. Germline-derived CDR1 and CDR2 are SGHRS and YFSETQ. With 4 bases removed from V and 4 bases from J, the gap between germline ends came to 11 bases. Here the CDR3 DNA reads TGCGCCAGCAGCCCGGGGGTAGGAGAGACCCAGTACTTC. This sequence encodes CASSPGVGETQYF.

This clone was seen only once. The V call is TRBV19, the J call TRBJ2-1; 7 bases are a match to TRBD2. This CDR3 contains 15 residues. Germline V lookup: CDR1 LNHDA, CDR2 SQIVND (reference sequence). J lost 6 bases, V lost 3 bases, and 8 bases had no gene match. DNA for the CDR3: TGTGCCAGTAGTATCAGTGCGGGAGCGACCAATGAGCAGTTCTTC. Its translation: CASSISAGATNEQFF. Full variable domain (remainder filled in from reference TRBV19 and TRBJ2-1): DGGITQSPKYLFRKEGQNVTLSCEQNLNHDAMYWYRQDPGQGLRLIYYSQIVNDFQKGDIAEGYSVSREKKESFPLTVTSAQKNPTAFYLCASSISAGATNEQFFGPGTRLTVL.

Worth noting for this clone: Germline and junction disagree at one end, which may indicate a read error. This rearrangement joins TRBV19 to TRBJ1-2, with TRBD1 matching over 7 bases. The CDR3 has 13 residues. From germline, CDR1 is LNHDA and CDR2 SQIVND (reference sequence). CDR3 protein: CASKRGGVEGYPF. DNA of the CDR3: TGTGCCAGTAAAAGAGGGGGCGTTGAGGGCTACCCCTTC.

This clone was detected only a few times. The chain is built from TRBV6-6 and TRBJ1-1; TRBD1 aligns across 7 bases. With 6 bases clipped from V and 5 bases from J, the junction kept 12 bases outside the gene matches. From germline, CDR1 is MNHNY and CDR2 SVGAGI (reference sequence). The CDR3 runs to 15 residues. CDR3 protein: CASSLILGGVTEAFF. CDR3 in DNA: TGTGCCAGCAGCCTTATCCTAGGGGGCGTTACTGAAGCTTTCTTT.

The rearrangement links TRBV6-6 to TRBJ1-2; no clear D. Germline CDR1 MNHNY, CDR2 SVGAGI (reference sequence). V dropped 2 bases and J dropped 11 bases, with 9 bases sitting between them. The CDR3 runs 11 residues. The CDR3 region is CASSYGLLYTF. The CDR3 DNA reads as TGTGCCAGCAGTTACGGGCTATTATACACCTTC.

This clone has a handful of counts. The rearrangement uses TRBV7-9 and TRBJ2-7; 7 bases map to TRBD1. The CDR3 has 16 amino acids. The germline gives CDR1 SEHNR, CDR2 FQNEAQ (reference sequence). Germline trimming cut 1 base from V and 0 bases from J; bases unmatched to any gene: 6. CDR3 in DNA: TGTGCCAGCAGCTTAGGGGACAGAAGAAGCTCCTACGAGCAGTACTTC. Amino acids: CASSLGDRRSSYEQYF.

This clone was seen only once. The chain has TRBV5-1 and TRBJ2-3; 10 bases fit TRBD2. CDR3 size: 19 residues. Germline values: CDR1 SGHRS, CDR2 YFSETQ. Unmatched junction bases numbered 10, after V lost 0 bases and J lost 0 bases. Here the CDR3 DNA reads TGCGCCAGCAGCTTGGCCAGGATAGCGGGAGGTTTAAGCACAGATACGCAGTATTTT. This translates into CASSLARIAGGLSTDTQYF.

This clone was seen a handful of times. DNA of the CDR3: TGTGCCTGGAGTGGCCTAGCGGGAATCGTCTCCTACGAGCAGTACTTC. As protein: CAWSGLAGIVSYEQYF. The genes are TRBV30 and TRBJ2-7, with 9 bases fitting TRBD2. With 1 base clipped from V and 0 bases from J, the junction kept 7 bases outside the gene matches. This CDR3 is built from 16 residues. Per the germline V gene, CDR1 is GTSNPN and CDR2 is SVGIG (reference sequence).

This clone was recorded only once. The chain joins TRBV7-2 to TRBJ1-1; D ambiguous. The CDR3 contains 14 residues. Germline-derived CDR1 and CDR2 are SGHTA and FQGNSA. Between the trimmed V and J ends, which lost 0 bases and 0 bases, there was a span of 5 bases. The CDR3 reads CASSLAQVNTEAFF. Here the CDR3 DNA reads TGTGCCAGCAGCTTAGCCCAGGTGAACACTGAAGCTTTCTTT.

The chain carries TRBV29-1 and TRBJ2-1, with D possibly TRBD2 on 6 matching bases. This CDR3 has 15 amino acids. Germline lookup yields CDR1 SQVTM and CDR2 ANQGSEA. Trimming removed 3 bases from V and 7 bases from J, with 19 bases in between. CDR3 loop: CSVEEVARGRNEQFF. The CDR3 DNA sequence: TGCAGCGTTGAGGAGGTGGCTAGAGGGAGGAATGAGCAGTTCTTC.

The chain joins TRBV7-6 to TRBJ2-3, with TRBD2 as a possible D gene (5 bases). Germline V gene lookup returns CDR1 SGHVS and CDR2 FNYEAQ. This CDR3 has 15 amino acids. Trimming stripped 5 bases from V and 4 bases from J, with 16 bases between. CDR3 sequence: CASSPTGVGPDTQYF. The CDR3 DNA reads TGTGCCAGCAGCCCCACCGGGGTGGGTCCAGATACGCAGTATTTT.

This clone has more than one count but fewer than ten. The chain recombines TRBV18 with TRBJ2-3; 7 nucleotides agree with TRBD2. The V segment lost 4 bases and the J segment 3 bases; nucleotides outside the gene matches: 4. CDR3 length: 14 residues. Germline V gene data show CDR1 as KGHSH and CDR2 as LQKENI. The DNA of the CDR3 is TGTGCCAGCTCACAGCGGGGTTATACAGATACGCAGTATTTT. It yields the protein CASSQRGYTDTQYF. Combining the CDR3 with reference TRBV18 and TRBJ2-3 gives the whole variable domain NAGVMQNPRHLVRRRGQEARLRCSPMKGHSHVYWYRQLPEEGLKFMVYLQKENIIDESGMPKERFSAEFPKEGPSILRIQQVVRGDSAAYFCASSQRGYTDTQYFGPGTRLTVL.

Here the CDR3 reads CASSPDSGSLRTEAFF. The CDR3, as DNA: TGTGCCAGCAGCCCCGATTCAGGGTCCCTACGTACTGAAGCTTTCTTT. This chain joins TRBV9 and TRBJ1-1; D is perhaps TRBD1 (5 bases). The length of the CDR3 is 16 residues. CDR1 SGDLS and CDR2 YYNGEE come from the germline V gene. V lost 4 bases to trimming and J lost 5 bases, with 21 bases between them.

This clone was detected only a few times. This chain uses TRBV7-7 with TRBJ2-7, with D tentatively TRBD1 (6 bases). Germline V gives CDR1 SSHAT, CDR2 FNYEAQ (reference sequence). The CDR3 is made up of 13 amino acids. The CDR3 spells CASSADSYYEQYV. The CDR3 DNA sequence: TGTGCTAGCAGCGCGGACAGTTACTACGAGCAGTACGTC.

This clone was seen only a few times. In nucleotides, the CDR3 is TGCGCCAGCAGCCCAACTTCGGCGGGTACTGAAGCTTTCTTT. Amino acids: CASSPTSAGTEAFF. The chain is built from TRBV4-3 and TRBJ1-1; D is uncertain. The V gene lost 4 bases and the J gene lost 5 bases, with 14 bases spanning the gap. Germline CDR1 is LGHNA and CDR2 is YSLEER. This CDR3 comprises 14 residues.